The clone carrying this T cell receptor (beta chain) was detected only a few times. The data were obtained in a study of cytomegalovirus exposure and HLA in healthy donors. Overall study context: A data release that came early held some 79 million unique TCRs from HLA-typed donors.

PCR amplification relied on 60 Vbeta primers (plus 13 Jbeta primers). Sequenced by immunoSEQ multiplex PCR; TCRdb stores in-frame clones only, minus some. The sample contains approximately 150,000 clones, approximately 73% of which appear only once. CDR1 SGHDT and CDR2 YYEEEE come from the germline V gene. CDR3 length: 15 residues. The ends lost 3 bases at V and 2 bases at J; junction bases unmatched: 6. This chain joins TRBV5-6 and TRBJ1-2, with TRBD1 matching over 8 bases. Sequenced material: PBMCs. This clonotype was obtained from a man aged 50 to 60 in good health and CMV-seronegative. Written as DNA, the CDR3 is TGTGCCAGCAGCTCCCCTCGGACAGGGAACTATGGCTACACCTTC. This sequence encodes CASSSPRTGNYGYTF.